This record covers a single T cell receptor beta chain. The sample holds other DNA sequences that translate to the same CDR3. The V and J ends lost 0 bases and 2 bases respectively, with 8 bases between them. CDR3 length equals 15 residues. Germline V gives CDR1 SGHRS, CDR2 YFSETQ. This entry belongs to a study of shared clonotypes between healthy human individuals. Generated by immunoSEQ multiplex PCR, the TCRdb table keeps only in-frame clones and is missing some. The sample lists millions of clones; more than 90% were seen once. Sequencing used naive CD4+ T cells sorted from blood. Regarding subset: CD45RA+ positively selected. This TCR derives from a man aged 18 to 30 in good health. The chain couples TRBV5-1 to TRBJ2-2; D gene uncertain. The CDR3 region is CASSLAGPNTGELFF. For the CDR3, the DNA is TGCGCCAGCAGCTTGGCAGGACCAAACACCGGGGAGCTGTTTTTT.